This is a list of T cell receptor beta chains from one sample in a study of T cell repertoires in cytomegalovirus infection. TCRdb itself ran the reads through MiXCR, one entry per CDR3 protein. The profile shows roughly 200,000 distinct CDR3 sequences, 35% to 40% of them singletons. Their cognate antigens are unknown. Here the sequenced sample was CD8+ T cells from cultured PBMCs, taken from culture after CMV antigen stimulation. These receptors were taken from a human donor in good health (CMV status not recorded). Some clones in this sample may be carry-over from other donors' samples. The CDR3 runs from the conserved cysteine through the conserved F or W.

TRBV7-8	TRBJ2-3	CASSLAGGGGDTQYF
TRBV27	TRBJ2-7	CASSPGTSGYEQYF
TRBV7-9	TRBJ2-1	CASCGGAGDEQFF
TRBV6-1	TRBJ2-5	CASSPLAGGVEETQYF
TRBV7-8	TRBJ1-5	CASSLRPGRGNQPQHF
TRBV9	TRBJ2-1	CASSVGGLAGYNEQFF
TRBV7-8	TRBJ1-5	CASSLALSNQPQHF
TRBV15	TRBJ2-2	CATSRKRGGNTGELFF
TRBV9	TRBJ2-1	CASSVPLAGYNEQFF
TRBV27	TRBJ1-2	CASSQGLDYGYTF
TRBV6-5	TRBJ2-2	CASSYKRAGELFF
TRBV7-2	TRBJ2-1	CASSSDNYNEQFF
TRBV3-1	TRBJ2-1	CASSKSGRGAYNEQFF
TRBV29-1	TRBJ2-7	CSVEEEQNYEQYF
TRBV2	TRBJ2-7	CASVWLGYEQYF
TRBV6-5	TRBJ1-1	CASTDPGTGLGNTEAFF
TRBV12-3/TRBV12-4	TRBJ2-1	CVSSGETDSYNEQFF
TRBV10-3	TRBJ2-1	CAIKSLESDEQFF
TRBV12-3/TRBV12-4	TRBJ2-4	CASSLEGWGIQYF
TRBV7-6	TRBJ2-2	CASSSELAEANTGELFF
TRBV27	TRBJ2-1	CASSLRTSLDEQFF
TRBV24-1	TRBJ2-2	CATSGLLAGEGTGELFF
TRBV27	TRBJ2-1	CASRLGRANEQFF
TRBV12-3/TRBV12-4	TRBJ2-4	CASSPEASGVNIQYF
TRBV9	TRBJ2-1	CASSPSGGTNEQFF
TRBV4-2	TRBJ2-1	CASSPRAGGEQFF
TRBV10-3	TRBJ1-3	CAISVNHARDKIRSSGNTIYF
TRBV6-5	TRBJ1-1	CASSYARNTEAFF
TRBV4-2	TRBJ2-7	CASSQEGQFREQYF
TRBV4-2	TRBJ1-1	CASSQDHMGNTEAFF
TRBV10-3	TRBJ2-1	CAISDWLDNEQFF